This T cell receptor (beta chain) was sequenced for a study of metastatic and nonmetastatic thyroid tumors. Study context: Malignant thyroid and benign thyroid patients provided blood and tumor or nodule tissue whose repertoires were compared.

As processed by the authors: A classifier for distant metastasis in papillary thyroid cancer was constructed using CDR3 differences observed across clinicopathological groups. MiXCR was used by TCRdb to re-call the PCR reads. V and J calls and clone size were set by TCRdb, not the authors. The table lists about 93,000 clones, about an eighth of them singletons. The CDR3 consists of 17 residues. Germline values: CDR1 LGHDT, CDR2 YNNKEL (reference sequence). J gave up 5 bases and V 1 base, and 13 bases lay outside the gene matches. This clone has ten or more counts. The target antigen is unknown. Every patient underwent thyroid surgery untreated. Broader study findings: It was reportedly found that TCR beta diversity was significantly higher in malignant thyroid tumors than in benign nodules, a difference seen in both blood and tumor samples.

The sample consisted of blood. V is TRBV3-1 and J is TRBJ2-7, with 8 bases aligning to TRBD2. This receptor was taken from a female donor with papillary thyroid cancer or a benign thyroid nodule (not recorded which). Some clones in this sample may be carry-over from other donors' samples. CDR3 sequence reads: CASSQGPLAGGFHEQYF. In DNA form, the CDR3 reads TGTGCCAGCAGCCAAGGTCCTCTAGCGGGTGGTTTTCACGAGCAGTACTTC.